This passage covers 3 T cell receptor beta chains from one sample sequenced in a study of patients and donors after allogeneic stem cell transplantation. TCRdb re-analysed the RT-PCR reads in MiXCR, keeping a single row per CDR3 protein. The sample holds more than 150,000 distinct CDR3 sequences, more than 20% seen once. What was sequenced was blood, either unsorted or a sorted T cell fraction (not recorded which). The source is a human donor who was either an allogeneic HSCT recipient or a stem cell or donor lymphocyte infusion donor (not recorded which). It is not recorded whose cells these are; they may come from a transplant donor.

The J gene is TRBJ2-2, the V gene TRBV12-3 or TRBV12-4, with 9 positions matching TRBD2. The CDR3 covers 19 residues. Trimming took 3 bases from V and 2 from J; bases not matched to a gene: 13. CDR3 sequence reads: CASSFTFIAGEKNTGELFF. The CDR3 DNA reads as TGTGCCAGCAGTTTTACGTTCATAGCGGGGGAAAAAAACACCGGGGAGCTGTTTTTT.

This clonotype was seen a few times. The chain couples TRBV5-8 to TRBJ1-1, with 7 bases lining up with TRBD1. V shed 1 base and J 3 bases; nucleotides not matched to a gene: 6. This CDR3 is built from 15 residues. The germline gives CDR1 SGHTS, CDR2 YDEGEE. CDR3 sequence: CASSLRQGAYTEAFF. The CDR3 bases are TGTGCCAGCAGCTTGCGACAGGGAGCTTACACTGAAGCTTTCTTT.

The chain uses TRBV5-1 and TRBJ1-2; D unresolved. V was shortened by 4 bases and J by 8 bases, with 15 bases between the two germline ends. Germline V CDR1 and CDR2: SGHRS, YFSETQ. The CDR3 has 13 residues. The CDR3 DNA follows: TGCGCCAGCAGCCCCGGGCCGGCGGGGGGCTACACCTTC. Protein sequence: CASSPGPAGGYTF. The variable domain in full, completed from reference TRBV5-1 and TRBJ1-2, reads KAGVTQTPRYLIKTRGQQVTLSCSPISGHRSVSWYQQTPGQGLQFLFEYFSETQRNKGNFPGRFSGRQFSNSRSEMNVSTLELGDSALYLCASSPGPAGGYTFGSGTRLTVV.